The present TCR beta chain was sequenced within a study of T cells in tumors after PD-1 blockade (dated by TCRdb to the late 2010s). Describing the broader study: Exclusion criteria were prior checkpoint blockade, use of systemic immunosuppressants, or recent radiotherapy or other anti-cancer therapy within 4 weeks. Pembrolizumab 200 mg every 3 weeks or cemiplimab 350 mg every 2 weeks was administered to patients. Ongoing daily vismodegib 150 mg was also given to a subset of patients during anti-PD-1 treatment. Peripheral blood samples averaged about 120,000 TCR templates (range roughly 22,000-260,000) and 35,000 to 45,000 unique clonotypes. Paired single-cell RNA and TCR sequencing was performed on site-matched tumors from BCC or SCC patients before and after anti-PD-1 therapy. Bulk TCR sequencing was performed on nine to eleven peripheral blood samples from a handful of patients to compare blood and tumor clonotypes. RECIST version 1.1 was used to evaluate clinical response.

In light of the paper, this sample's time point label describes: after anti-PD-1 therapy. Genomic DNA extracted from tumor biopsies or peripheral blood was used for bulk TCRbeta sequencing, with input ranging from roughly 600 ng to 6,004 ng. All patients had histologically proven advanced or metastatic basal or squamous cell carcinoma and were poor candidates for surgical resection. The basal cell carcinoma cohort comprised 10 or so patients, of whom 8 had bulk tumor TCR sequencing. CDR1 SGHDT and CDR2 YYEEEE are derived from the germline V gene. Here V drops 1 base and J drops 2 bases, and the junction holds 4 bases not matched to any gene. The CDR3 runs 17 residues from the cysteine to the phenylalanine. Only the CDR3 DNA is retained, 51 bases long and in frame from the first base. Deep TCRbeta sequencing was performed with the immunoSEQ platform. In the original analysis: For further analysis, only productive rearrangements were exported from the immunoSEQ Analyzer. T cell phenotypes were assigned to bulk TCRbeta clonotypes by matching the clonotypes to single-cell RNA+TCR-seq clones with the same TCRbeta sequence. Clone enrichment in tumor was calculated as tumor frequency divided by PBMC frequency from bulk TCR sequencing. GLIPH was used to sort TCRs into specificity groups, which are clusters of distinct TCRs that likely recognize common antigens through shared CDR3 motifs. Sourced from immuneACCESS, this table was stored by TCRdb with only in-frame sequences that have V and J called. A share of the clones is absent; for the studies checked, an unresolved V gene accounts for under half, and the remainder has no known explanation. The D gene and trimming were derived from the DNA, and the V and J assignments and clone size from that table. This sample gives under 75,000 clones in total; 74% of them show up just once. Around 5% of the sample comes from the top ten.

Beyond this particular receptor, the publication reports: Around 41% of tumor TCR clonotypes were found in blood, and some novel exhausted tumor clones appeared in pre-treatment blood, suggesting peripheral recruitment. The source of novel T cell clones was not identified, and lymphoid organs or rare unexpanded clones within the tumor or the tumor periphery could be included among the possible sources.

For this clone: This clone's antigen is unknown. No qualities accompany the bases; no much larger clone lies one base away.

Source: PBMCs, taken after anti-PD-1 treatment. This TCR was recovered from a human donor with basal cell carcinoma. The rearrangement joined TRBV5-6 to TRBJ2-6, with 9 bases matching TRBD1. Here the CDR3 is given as CASSLTGGLAGANVLTF. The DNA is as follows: TGTGCCAGCAGCTTGACAGGGGGCTTAGCTGGGGCCAACGTCCTGACTTTC.